Included here is one TCR beta chain sequence, with context. The source of the sample is a study of blood T cell repertoires in COVID-19. For the study at large: Samples of COVID-19 (acute and convalescent) were obtained from the United States, Italy and Spain. T cells, B-cell-depleted T cells, or PBMCs provided the cDNA or gDNA that served as material.

Original methodology: Reference gene primer amplification yielded estimated nucleated cell counts. Libraries were prepared by immunoSEQ multiplex PCR; TCRdb keeps only in-frame clonotypes and omits some of them. That table supplies the V and J calls and clone size; D and trimming were determined from the DNA. The data hold around 140,000 clones, with roughly 84% observed a single time. In germline, CDR1 is LGHNA, CDR2 YSLEER. The CDR3 loop spans 18 amino acids. The trim removed 1 base at V and 1 base at J, leaving 7 bases unmatched. Followed over time, Seattle patients had been enrolled while infection was active.

This chain connects TRBV4-3 to TRBJ2-5, with 12 nucleotides matching TRBD2. Sequencing was done on a sample of peripheral blood. This receptor was taken from a man aged 25-40 years with COVID-19, enrolled during active disease. CDR3 in amino acids: CASSQGSGLAGSQETQYF. The CDR3 DNA is TGCGCCAGCAGCCAAGGATCGGGACTAGCGGGTTCCCAAGAGACCCAGTACTTC.